The subject of this entry is one T cell receptor (beta chain). This sample was taken from a study of beta chain features in type 1 diabetes. The wider study: When patients were set against healthy donors, age, gender and cell yields were similar.

In total, each donor contributed a single heparinised blood draw that averaged about 100 mL. Central memory, naive, regulatory and stem cell-like memory CD4+ cells were sorted by CD45RO/CCR7/CD25/CD127/CD95/CD27. Investigators reverse transcribed all isolated RNA, so they sequenced expressed TCRB transcripts. Data came from immunoSEQ multiplex PCR; TCRdb stores just in-frame clones and leaves some out. The sample carries about half a million clones, about 29% recorded once. This sequence originates from a man younger than 35 in good health. Sequenced material: naive CD4+ T cells from blood.

The CDR3 DNA reads TGTGCCAGCACTCTCCGGGGAGGAACTGAAGCTTTCTTT. This encodes CASTLRGGTEAFF. This rearrangement joins TRBV27 to TRBJ1-1, with D uncertain. Germline V CDR1 and CDR2: MNHEY, SMNVEV (reference sequence). The V end lost 7 bases, the J end lost 5 bases, and 14 bases lay between the germline ends. This CDR3 contains 13 residues.